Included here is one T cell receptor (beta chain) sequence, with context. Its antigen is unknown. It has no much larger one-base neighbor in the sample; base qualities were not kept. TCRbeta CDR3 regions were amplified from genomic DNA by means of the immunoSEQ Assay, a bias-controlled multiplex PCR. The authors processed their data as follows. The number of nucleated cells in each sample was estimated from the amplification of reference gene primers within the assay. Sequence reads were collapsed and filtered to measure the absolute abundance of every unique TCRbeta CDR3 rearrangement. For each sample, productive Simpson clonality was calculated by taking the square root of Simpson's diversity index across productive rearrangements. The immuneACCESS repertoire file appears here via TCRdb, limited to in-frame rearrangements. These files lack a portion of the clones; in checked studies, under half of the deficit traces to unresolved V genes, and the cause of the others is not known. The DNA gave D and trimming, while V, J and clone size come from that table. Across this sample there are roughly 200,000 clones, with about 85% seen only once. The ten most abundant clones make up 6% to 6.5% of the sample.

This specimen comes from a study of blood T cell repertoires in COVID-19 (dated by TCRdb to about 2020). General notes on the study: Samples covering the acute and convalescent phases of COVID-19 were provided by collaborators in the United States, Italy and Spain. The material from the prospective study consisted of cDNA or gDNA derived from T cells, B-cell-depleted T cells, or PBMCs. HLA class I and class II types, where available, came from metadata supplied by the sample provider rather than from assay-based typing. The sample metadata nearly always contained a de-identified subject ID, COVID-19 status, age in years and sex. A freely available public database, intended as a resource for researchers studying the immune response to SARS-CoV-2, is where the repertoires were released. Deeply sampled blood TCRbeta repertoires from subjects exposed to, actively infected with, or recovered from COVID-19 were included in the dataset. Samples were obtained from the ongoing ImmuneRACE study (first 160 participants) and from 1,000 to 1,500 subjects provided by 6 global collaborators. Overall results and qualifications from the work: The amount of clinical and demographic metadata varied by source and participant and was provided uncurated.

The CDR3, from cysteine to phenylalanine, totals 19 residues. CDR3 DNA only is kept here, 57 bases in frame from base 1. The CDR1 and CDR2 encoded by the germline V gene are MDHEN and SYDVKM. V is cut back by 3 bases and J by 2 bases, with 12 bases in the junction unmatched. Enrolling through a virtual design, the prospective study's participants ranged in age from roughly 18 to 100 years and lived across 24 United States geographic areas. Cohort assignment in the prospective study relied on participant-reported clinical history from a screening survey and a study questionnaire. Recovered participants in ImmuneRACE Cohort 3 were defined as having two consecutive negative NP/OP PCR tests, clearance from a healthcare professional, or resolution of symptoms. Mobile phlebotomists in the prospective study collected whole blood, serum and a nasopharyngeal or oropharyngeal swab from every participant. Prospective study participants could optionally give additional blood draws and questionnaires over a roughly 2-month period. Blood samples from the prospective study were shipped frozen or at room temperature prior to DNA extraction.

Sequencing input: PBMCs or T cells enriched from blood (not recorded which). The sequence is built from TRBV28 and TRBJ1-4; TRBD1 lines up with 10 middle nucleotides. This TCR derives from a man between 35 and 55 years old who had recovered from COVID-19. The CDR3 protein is CASSFHPGTGDITNEKLFF. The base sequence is TGTGCCAGCAGTTTCCACCCCGGGACAGGGGATATCACTAATGAAAAACTGTTTTTT. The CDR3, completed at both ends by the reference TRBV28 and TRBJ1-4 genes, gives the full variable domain DVKVTQSSRYLVKRTGEKVFLECVQDMDHENMFWYRQDPGLGLRLIYFSYDVKMKEKGDIPEGYSVSREKKERFSLILESASTNQTSMYLCASSFHPGTGDITNEKLFFGSGTQLSVL.